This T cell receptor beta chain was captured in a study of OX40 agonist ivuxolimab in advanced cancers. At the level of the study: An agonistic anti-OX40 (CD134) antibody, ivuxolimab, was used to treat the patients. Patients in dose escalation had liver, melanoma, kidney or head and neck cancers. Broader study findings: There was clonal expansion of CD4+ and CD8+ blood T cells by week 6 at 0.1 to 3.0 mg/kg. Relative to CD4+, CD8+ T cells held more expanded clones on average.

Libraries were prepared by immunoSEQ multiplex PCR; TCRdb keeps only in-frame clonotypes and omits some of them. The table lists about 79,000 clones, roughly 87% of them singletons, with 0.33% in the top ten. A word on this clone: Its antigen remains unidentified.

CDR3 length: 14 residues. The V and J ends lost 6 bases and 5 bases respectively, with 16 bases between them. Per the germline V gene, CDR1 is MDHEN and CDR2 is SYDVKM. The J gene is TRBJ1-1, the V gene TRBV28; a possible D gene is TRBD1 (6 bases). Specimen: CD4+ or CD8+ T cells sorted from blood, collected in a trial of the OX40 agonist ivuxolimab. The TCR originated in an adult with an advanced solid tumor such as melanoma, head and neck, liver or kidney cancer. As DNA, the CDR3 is TGTGCCAGCAGACTACAGGGTGCGAGGACTGAAGCTTTCTTT. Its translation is CASRLQGARTEAFF.